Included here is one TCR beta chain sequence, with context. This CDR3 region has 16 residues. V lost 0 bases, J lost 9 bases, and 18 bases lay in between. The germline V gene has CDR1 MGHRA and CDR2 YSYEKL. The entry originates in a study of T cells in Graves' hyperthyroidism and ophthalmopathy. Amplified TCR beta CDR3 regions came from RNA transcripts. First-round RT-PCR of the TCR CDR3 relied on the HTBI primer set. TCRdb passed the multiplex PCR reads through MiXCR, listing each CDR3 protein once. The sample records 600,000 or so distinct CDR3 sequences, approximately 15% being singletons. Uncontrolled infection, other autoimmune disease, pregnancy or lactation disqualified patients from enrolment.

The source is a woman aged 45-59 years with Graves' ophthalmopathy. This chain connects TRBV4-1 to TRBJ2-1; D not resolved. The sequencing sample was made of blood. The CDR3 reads CASSQEMTDALGEQFF. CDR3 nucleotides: TGCGCCAGCAGCCAAGAAATGACGGATGCACTCGGTGAGCAGTTCTTC.